The clone carrying this TCR beta chain appeared a single time. This sample is part of a study of T cells after yellow fever vaccination. UMIs were added to TCR cDNA along with a universal primer site when it was made by 5'RACE template switching. MiXCR, run by TCRdb on the 5' RACE reads, gives a single entry per CDR3 protein. The data contain roughly 500,000 distinct CDR3 sequences, roughly 19% of them singletons. Trimming shortened V by 6 bases and J by 1 base, and 7 bases separated the two germline ends. This CDR3 region has 13 residues. Germline CDR1 SNHLY, CDR2 FYNNEI. The sample was PBMCs, taken 15 days after the yellow fever booster vaccination. The V and J genes are TRBV2 and TRBJ2-1; D is unclear. The source is a young man who received the YFV17D yellow fever vaccine. The chain's CDR3 is CASRAPSYNEQFF. The DNA of the CDR3 is TGTGCCAGCAGGGCCCCATCCTACAATGAGCAGTTCTTC.